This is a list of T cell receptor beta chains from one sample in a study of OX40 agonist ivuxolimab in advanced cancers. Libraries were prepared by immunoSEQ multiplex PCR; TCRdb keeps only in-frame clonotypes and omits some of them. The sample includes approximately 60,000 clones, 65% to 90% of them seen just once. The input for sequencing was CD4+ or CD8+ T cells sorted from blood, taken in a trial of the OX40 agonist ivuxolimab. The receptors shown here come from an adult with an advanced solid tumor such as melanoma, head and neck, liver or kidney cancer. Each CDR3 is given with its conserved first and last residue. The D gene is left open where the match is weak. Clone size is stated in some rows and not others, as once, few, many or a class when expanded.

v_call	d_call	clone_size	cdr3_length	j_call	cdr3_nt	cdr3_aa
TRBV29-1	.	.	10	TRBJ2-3	TGCAGCGTTGGCACAGATACGCAGTATTTT	CSVGTDTQYF
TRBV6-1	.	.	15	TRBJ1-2	TGTGCCAGCAGTGAAGGTCTTGGGATTTACTATGGCTACACCTTC	CASSEGLGIYYGYTF
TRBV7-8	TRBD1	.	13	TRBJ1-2	TGTGCCAGCCTCACGGACAGGGAGAAAGGCTACACCTTC	CASLTDREKGYTF
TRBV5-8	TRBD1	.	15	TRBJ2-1	TGTGCCAGCGGGGACAGGGGGCTTGTCTACAATGAGCAGTTCTTC	CASGDRGLVYNEQFF
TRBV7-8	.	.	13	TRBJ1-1	TGTGCCAGCAGCTTAGCCAGCCGGGTCCGAGCTTTCTTT	CASSLASRVRAFF
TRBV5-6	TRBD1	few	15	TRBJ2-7	TGTGCCAGCAGCTTGGGGGGACAGGGCCTCTACGAGCAGTACTTC	CASSLGGQGLYEQYF
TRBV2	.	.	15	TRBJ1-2	TGTGCCAGCAGTGCCCACCCCGGCAGGGACTATGGCTACACCTTC	CASSAHPGRDYGYTF
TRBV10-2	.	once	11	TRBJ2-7	TGCGCCAGTAATACCCAGGGAGTGCAGTACTTC	CASNTQGVQYF
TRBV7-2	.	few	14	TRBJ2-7	TGTGCCAGCAGCCCCCAAGGGTGGGCGTCCGAGCAGTACTTC	CASSPQGWASEQYF
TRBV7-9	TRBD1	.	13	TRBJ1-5	TGTGCCAGCAGCTCACAGGGGAATCAGCCCCAGCATTTT	CASSSQGNQPQHF
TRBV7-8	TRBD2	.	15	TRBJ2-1	TGTGCCAGCAGCTTAGGAATAGCGGGAGGCTATGAGCAGTTCTTC	CASSLGIAGGYEQFF
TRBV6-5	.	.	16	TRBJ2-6	TGTGCCAGCAGTTACCTTTCGTTCTCTGGGGCCAACGTCCTGACTTTC	CASSYLSFSGANVLTF
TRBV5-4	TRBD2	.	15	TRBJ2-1	TGTGCCAGCAGCACACCGGGACTAGCGGGAGATGAGCAGTTCTTC	CASSTPGLAGDEQFF
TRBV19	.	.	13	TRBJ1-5	TGTGCCAGTGCTCCCTTGGGGGGTCAGCCCCAGCATTTT	CASAPLGGQPQHF
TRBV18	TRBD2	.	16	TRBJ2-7	TGTGCCAGCTCACCCTTTAGCGGGAGTACTAAGTACGAGCAGTACTTC	CASSPFSGSTKYEQYF
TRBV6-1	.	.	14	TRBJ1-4	TGTGCCAGCAGTGTGTTGGGGCCTAATGAAAAACTGTTTTTT	CASSVLGPNEKLFF
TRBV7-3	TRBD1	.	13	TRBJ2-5	TGTGCCAGCAGCCAGGGACAGGGAGAGACCCAGTACTTC	CASSQGQGETQYF
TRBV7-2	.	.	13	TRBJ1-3	TGTGCCAGCAGCTTAGGGGCTGGAAACACCATATATTTT	CASSLGAGNTIYF
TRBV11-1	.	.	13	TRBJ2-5	TGTGCCAGCAGCTTAGGCGAACAAGAGACCCAGTACTTC	CASSLGEQETQYF
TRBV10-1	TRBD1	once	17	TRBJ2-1	TGCGCCAGCAGAAACCGGGACAGGAGCCTCTCCTACAATGAGCAGTTCTTC	CASRNRDRSLSYNEQFF
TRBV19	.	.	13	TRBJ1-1	TGTGCCAGTAGCCGGGCGCGGAACACTGAAGCTTTCTTT	CASSRARNTEAFF
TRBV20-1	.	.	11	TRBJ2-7	TGCAGTGCCGAGGGAGTTTACGAGCAGTACTTC	CSAEGVYEQYF
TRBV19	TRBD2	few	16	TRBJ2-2	TGTGCCAGTAGTATCATAGCGGGGGGGCCGACCGGGGAGCTGTTTTTT	CASSIIAGGPTGELFF
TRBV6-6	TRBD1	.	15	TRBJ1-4	TGTGCCAGCAGTTACGGCGACAGGGCGGCTGAAAAACTGTTTTTT	CASSYGDRAAEKLFF